Listed below are T cell receptor beta chains from one sample, sequenced in a study of T cell responses to AZD1222 COVID-19 vaccine. Repertoires were generated with immunoSEQ multiplex PCR, while TCRdb's copy carries only in-frame clones and drops some. Of about 81,000 clones listed, about 89% are singletons. Here the sequenced sample was peripheral blood, taken 28 days after the second AZD1222 dose. The receptors originated from an adult who received the AZD1222 COVID-19 vaccine. CDR3s include the opening cysteine and the closing phenylalanine or tryptophan. A D gene is named only where the DNA matches it firmly. The size entry is marked missing in some rows and otherwise reads once, few, many or a size class.

abundance,d_gene,j_gene,v_gene,CDR3nt,CDR3aa
NA,NA,TRBJ1-2,TRBV6-5,TGTGCCAGCGAGGCAGGGGACCCCTTTAACTATGGCTACACCTTC,CASEAGDPFNYGYTF
NA,NA,TRBJ1-5,TRBV5-6,TGTGCCAGCAGTCTCAGGGTTCAGCCCCAGCATTTT,CASSLRVQPQHF
NA,TRBD1,TRBJ1-6,TRBV5-1,TGCGCCAGCAGCTTAGGGATCGGACAGGACGATAATTCACCCCTCCACTTT,CASSLGIGQDDNSPLHF
once,NA,TRBJ2-5,TRBV5-4,TGTGCCACTACTCGCGGGGAGACCCAGTACTTC,CATTRGETQYF
NA,TRBD2,TRBJ2-1,TRBV4-2,TGTGCCAGCAGCCAAGATTTCGGGAGCGGGAGGTTAAATGAGCAGTTCTTC,CASSQDFGSGRLNEQFF
NA,NA,TRBJ1-2,TRBV30,TGTGCCTGGAAGGGAGGTGGCTGGGGCTACACCTTC,CAWKGGGWGYTF
NA,NA,TRBJ1-2,TRBV11-3,TGTGCCAGCAGCTTCAGGGGAGAGGGCTACACCTTC,CASSFRGEGYTF
NA,NA,TRBJ2-1,TRBV4-2,TGTGCCAGCAGCCCCACCAGGGAGTACAATGAGCAGTTCTTC,CASSPTREYNEQFF
NA,TRBD2,TRBJ2-3,TRBV18,TGTGCCAGCTCACCAAATCTTCAGCGGGGAACTAGCACAGATACGCAGTATTTT,CASSPNLQRGTSTDTQYF
NA,TRBD1,TRBJ1-2,TRBV6-1,TGTGCCAGCAGTGATCCCCCCGACAGGGGCGATGGCTACACCTTC,CASSDPPDRGDGYTF
NA,NA,TRBJ1-1,TRBV6-6,TGTGCCAGCAGTGGCCGGACAGTAACTGAAGCTTTCTTT,CASSGRTVTEAFF
NA,NA,TRBJ2-7,TRBV11-1,TGTGCCAGCAGCTTGTCTGGGGGCCACGAGCAGTACTTC,CASSLSGGHEQYF
NA,TRBD2,TRBJ2-1,TRBV27,TGTGCCAGCAGTTATCTGGGGGAGGGCAATGAGCAGTTCTTC,CASSYLGEGNEQFF
NA,NA,TRBJ2-7,TRBV4-2,TGTGCCAGCAGCCAAGATTTGGGCGGGTTCTACGAGCAGTACTTC,CASSQDLGGFYEQYF
NA,TRBD1,TRBJ1-5,TRBV19,TGTGCCAGTAAGCAGACAGGGAAGGGCCAGCCCCAGCATTTT,CASKQTGKGQPQHF
once,TRBD1,TRBJ1-1,TRBV27,TGTGCCAGCAGTTTACGACAGGGGGCTGGCGGCACTGAAGCTTTCTTT,CASSLRQGAGGTEAFF
once,TRBD2,TRBJ2-5,TRBV6-2/TRBV6-3,TGTGCCAGCAGCCCTCACCTCGGGGTAGCGGGAGGTCAAGAGACCCAGTACTTC,CASSPHLGVAGGQETQYF
NA,NA,TRBJ1-4,TRBV6-1,TGTGCCAGCAGTGCGGGCGTACAGGTGAAAAATGAAAAACTGTTTTTT,CASSAGVQVKNEKLFF
NA,NA,TRBJ2-7,TRBV6-5,TGTGCCAGCAGTTACTCGCGCGGTAGCGGCTACGAGCAGTACTTC,CASSYSRGSGYEQYF
NA,TRBD2,TRBJ2-7,TRBV7-8,TGTGCCAGCAGCCCCGGGACTAGCGGGGGCTTGTACGAGCAGTACTTC,CASSPGTSGGLYEQYF
NA,NA,TRBJ2-5,TRBV27,TGTGCCAGCAGCGCACGCCCTAGCGTCCAAGAGACCCAGTACTTC,CASSARPSVQETQYF
few,NA,TRBJ1-2,TRBV27,TGTGCCAGCAGTTTATCGGGCTATGGCTACACCTTC,CASSLSGYGYTF
NA,NA,TRBJ1-5,TRBV2,TGTGCCAGCAGTGAGTTAAGGGCAGGGACGATAAATCAGCCCCAGCATTTT,CASSELRAGTINQPQHF
NA,NA,TRBJ1-1,TRBV18,TGTGCCAGCTCACCAGGGACCACAACCGGGGGTGCTTTCTTT,CASSPGTTTGGAFF
few,NA,TRBJ2-3,TRBV9,TGTGCCAGCAGCGTACAGGGTACAGATACGCAGTATTTT,CASSVQGTDTQYF
NA,TRBD1,TRBJ2-7,TRBV27,TGTGCCAGCAGTCATTACGGGGACAGGTCTCTGGGGGAGCAGTACTTC,CASSHYGDRSLGEQYF
NA,TRBD1,TRBJ1-2,TRBV19,TGTGCCAGTAGACACTATAGTCGGGACAGGACCTATGGCTACACCTTC,CASRHYSRDRTYGYTF
NA,NA,TRBJ1-2,TRBV28,TGTGCCAGCAGTTTATCTGAGAACTATGGCTACACCTTC,CASSLSENYGYTF
NA,NA,TRBJ1-2,TRBV24-1,TGTGCCACCAGTGACCCCTTGCTTGGCTACACCTTC,CATSDPLLGYTF
NA,NA,TRBJ1-2,TRBV12-3/TRBV12-4,TGTGCCAGCAGTTTTGGCGGGGATTATGGCTACACCTTC,CASSFGGDYGYTF
NA,NA,TRBJ2-1,TRBV18,TGTGCCAGCTCAGCGGGGTCCCCGATGGGTAATGAGCAGTTCTTC,CASSAGSPMGNEQFF
NA,NA,TRBJ2-4,TRBV19,TGTGCCAGTAGTCCCCTAGACGGGGGAAACATTCAGTACTTC,CASSPLDGGNIQYF
NA,NA,TRBJ1-2,TRBV11-2,TGTGCCAGCAGCCGTGTCATGGGATTCTATGGCTACACCTTC,CASSRVMGFYGYTF
NA,TRBD2,TRBJ2-1,TRBV29-1,TGCAGCGTTGTAGGAAGACTAGCGGGAGGTGAGCAGTTCTTC,CSVVGRLAGGEQFF
NA,NA,TRBJ2-1,TRBV9,TGTGCCAGCAGCGGCCCCCCGAACAATGAGCAGTTCTTC,CASSGPPNNEQFF
NA,NA,TRBJ1-1,TRBV9,TGTGCCAGCAGCGTATGGACAAAGACTGAAGCTTTCTTT,CASSVWTKTEAFF
NA,NA,TRBJ2-1,TRBV6-5,TGTGCCAGCCGCCTTGTGGAACAGCCAAGCGATGAGCAGTTCTTC,CASRLVEQPSDEQFF
NA,NA,TRBJ1-4,TRBV7-9,TGTGCCAGCAGCTTAGTGTTGGGCGGGGAAAAACTGTTTTTT,CASSLVLGGEKLFF
NA,NA,TRBJ2-2,TRBV18,TGTGCCAGCTCACCTCCTCGGCTTCACGGGGAGCTGTTTTTT,CASSPPRLHGELFF
NA,TRBD2,TRBJ2-3,TRBV9,TGTGCCAGCAGCGTAGGGACTAGCGGATACACAGATACGCAGTATTTT,CASSVGTSGYTDTQYF
NA,TRBD1,TRBJ1-1,TRBV3-1/TRBV3-2,TGTGCCAGCAGCCAAGCTGACAGGGTGTGGACTGAAGCTTTCTTT,CASSQADRVWTEAFF
NA,NA,TRBJ1-2,TRBV24-1,TGTGCCACCAGTGACCCGGCCTCACCCGGTGGCTACACCTTC,CATSDPASPGGYTF
NA,NA,TRBJ2-1,TRBV12-3/TRBV12-4,TGTGCCAGCAGTTTCGACAGGTCGGTGGGGCAGTTCTTC,CASSFDRSVGQFF